These T cell receptor beta chains were read from a single sample in a study of cytotoxic CD8 clonotypes in ibrutinib-treated CLL. TCRdb keeps only in-frame clones here, not all; method: immunoSEQ multiplex PCR. The sample consists of fewer than 50,000 clones, 53% of them appearing once. Sequences were derived from PBMCs, sampled after 12 months of ibrutinib treatment. These receptors all come from a human donor with chronic lymphocytic leukemia. Each CDR3 is given with its conserved first and last residue. A D gene is named only where the DNA matches it firmly. The size field is filled for only some rows; it gives once, few, many or a size class.

J gene | clone size | V gene | D gene | CDR3 protein | CDR3 DNA
TRBJ2-1 | - | TRBV27 | - | CATRSYNEQFF | TGTGCCACCAGGTCCTACAATGAGCAGTTCTTC
TRBJ2-3 | many | TRBV2 | TRBD2 | CASRRGLAGHTDTQYF | TGTGCCAGCAGGAGGGGACTAGCGGGACACACAGATACGCAGTATTTT
TRBJ1-5 | - | TRBV6-6 | - | CASSDNSAGNQPQHF | TGTGCCAGCAGTGACAACTCGGCAGGTAATCAGCCCCAGCATTTT
TRBJ1-1 | - | TRBV5-1 | - | CASSLNTQNTEAFF | TGCGCCAGCAGCCTGAACACCCAGAACACTGAAGCTTTCTTT
TRBJ1-1 | few | TRBV10-3 | - | CAIGGEQSNTEAFF | TGTGCCATCGGTGGTGAACAGTCGAACACTGAAGCTTTCTTT
TRBJ1-4 | - | TRBV18 | - | CASSPNSWDEKLFF | TGTGCCAGCTCACCGAACAGTTGGGATGAAAAACTGTTTTTT
TRBJ2-1 | - | TRBV5-1 | - | CASSLNRGGNEQFF | TGCGCCAGCAGCTTGAACAGGGGAGGGAATGAGCAGTTCTTC
TRBJ1-1 | - | TRBV29-1 | - | CSGERNTEAFF | TGCAGCGGGGAAAGGAACACTGAAGCTTTCTTT
TRBJ1-2 | - | TRBV5-6 | TRBD1 | CASSFRQGKGEAGYTF | TGTGCCAGCAGCTTCCGACAGGGGAAAGGAGAAGCTGGCTACACCTTC
TRBJ1-1 | many | TRBV5-1 | - | CASSLDRINTEAFF | TGCGCCAGCAGCCTAGATAGGATTAACACTGAAGCTTTCTTT
TRBJ2-3 | many | TRBV6-1 | TRBD2 | CASTIAGGRDTQYF | TGTGCCAGCACCATAGCGGGAGGGAGAGATACGCAGTATTTT
TRBJ2-7 | few | TRBV28 | TRBD1 | CASRDRGFSDYEQYF | TGTGCCAGCAGGGACAGGGGGTTCAGCGACTACGAGCAGTACTTC
TRBJ2-3 | - | TRBV2 | - | CASSEPPGSIGGDTQYF | TGTGCCAGCAGTGAACCCCCGGGTAGTATAGGTGGAGATACGCAGTATTTT
TRBJ2-2 | once | TRBV29-1 | TRBD2 | CSVVSGGLYTGELFF | TGCAGCGTTGTTAGCGGGGGCCTGTACACCGGGGAGCTGTTTTTT
TRBJ2-1 | - | TRBV11-2 | - | CASSLMMYEQFF | TGTGCCAGCAGCTTAATGATGTATGAGCAGTTCTTC
TRBJ2-1 | - | TRBV5-1 | - | CASSLDRVISYNEQFF | TGCGCCAGCAGCTTGGATAGGGTCATCTCCTACAATGAGCAGTTCTTC
TRBJ2-1 | - | TRBV2 | TRBD2 | CASSEEGTSGRIEQFF | TGTGCCAGCAGTGAAGAGGGGACTAGCGGGAGGATTGAGCAGTTCTTC
TRBJ2-7 | - | TRBV6-1 | TRBD2 | CASSLAGPYEQYF | TGTGCCAGCAGTCTAGCGGGCCCCTACGAGCAGTACTTC
TRBJ2-7 | few | TRBV27 | TRBD2 | CASRLTSGSSYEQYF | TGTGCCAGCAGGCTGACTAGCGGGAGTTCCTACGAGCAGTACTTC
TRBJ2-3 | many | TRBV27 | - | CASSFLADSYTDTQYF | TGTGCCAGCAGTTTCCTGGCCGATTCTTACACAGATACGCAGTATTTT
TRBJ1-3 | - | TRBV5-1 | - | CASSLESGNTIYF | TGCGCCAGCAGCTTGGAGTCCGGAAACACCATATATTTT
TRBJ1-2 | - | TRBV29-1 | - | CSVEKDFYGYTF | TGCAGCGTTGAAAAGGATTTCTATGGCTACACCTTC
TRBJ1-1 | - | TRBV11-2 | - | CASSFARGRAEAFF | TGTGCCAGCAGCTTCGCGAGAGGTCGGGCTGAAGCTTTCTTT
TRBJ2-3 | few | TRBV7-3 | - | CATRLDSDTQYF | TGTGCCACCCGACTAGATTCAGATACGCAGTATTTT
TRBJ2-5 | - | TRBV4-2 | TRBD1 | CASSSGQAPGQETQYF | TGTGCCAGCAGCTCGGGACAGGCCCCGGGCCAAGAGACCCAGTACTTC
TRBJ1-1 | - | TRBV27 | - | CASSLTRVATEAFF | TGTGCCAGCAGTTTGACACGGGTGGCCACTGAAGCTTTCTTT
TRBJ2-2 | - | TRBV2 | TRBD2 | CATGTSGWTGELFF | TGTGCCACCGGGACTAGCGGGTGGACCGGGGAGCTGTTTTTT
TRBJ2-7 | - | TRBV5-1 | TRBD1 | CASRSRQGYEQYF | TGCGCCAGCAGGTCCCGACAGGGTTACGAGCAGTACTTC
TRBJ1-2 | - | TRBV29-1 | - | CSVGKDRGYGYTF | TGCAGCGTGGGAAAAGACAGAGGTTATGGCTACACCTTC
TRBJ2-7 | - | TRBV6-1 | - | CASSAIRDGSYEQYF | TGTGCCAGCAGTGCCATCCGGGACGGATCCTACGAGCAGTACTTC
TRBJ1-4 | - | TRBV30 | TRBD1 | CAWSVRGDRVEKLFF | TGTGCCTGGAGTGTACGCGGAGACAGGGTAGAAAAACTGTTTTTT
TRBJ1-1 | few | TRBV5-6 | TRBD1 | CASTEVKGAKRTEAFF | TGTGCCAGCACAGAGGTCAAGGGGGCGAAAAGGACTGAAGCTTTCTTT
TRBJ2-1 | - | TRBV7-2 | TRBD2 | CASSLAGSGSHEQFF | TGTGCCAGCAGCCTCGCGGGTAGCGGGAGCCATGAGCAGTTCTTC
TRBJ2-5 | once | TRBV6-7 | TRBD2 | CASSYGASGGFPTQYF | TGTGCCAGCAGTTACGGGGCTAGCGGGGGGTTCCCGACCCAGTACTTC
TRBJ2-7 | - | TRBV4-1 | TRBD1 | CASSQGIETGGYEQYF | TGCGCCAGCAGCCAAGGAATCGAGACAGGGGGCTACGAGCAGTACTTC
TRBJ1-4 | - | TRBV21-1 | - | CASSKDSGNEKLFF | TGTGCCAGCAGCAAAGATTCGGGTAATGAAAAACTGTTTTTT
TRBJ2-1 | once | TRBV20-1 | - | CSAPHRDSQFF | TGCAGTGCCCCGCACCGGGACTCCCAGTTCTTC
TRBJ2-5 | - | TRBV5-4 | TRBD1 | CASSLPSGTGQETQYF | TGTGCCAGCAGCTTACCCTCCGGGACAGGGCAAGAGACCCAGTACTTC
TRBJ1-5 | many | TRBV5-6 | - | CASSSRGLSNQPQHF | TGTGCCAGCAGCAGCAGAGGCCTTAGCAATCAGCCCCAGCATTTT
TRBJ1-3 | - | TRBV5-1 | - | CASSPERSSGNTIYF | TGCGCCAGCAGCCCTGAACGGAGCTCTGGAAACACCATATATTTT
TRBJ2-7 | once | TRBV30 | TRBD2 | CAWRGEGPYEQYF | TGTGCCTGGAGGGGGGAGGGGCCCTACGAGCAGTACTTC
TRBJ2-2 | - | TRBV18 | TRBD1 | CASSPDRVTGELFF | TGTGCCAGCTCACCGGACAGGGTTACCGGGGAGCTGTTTTTT
TRBJ2-7 | - | TRBV7-2 | - | CASSLRGGYEQYF | TGTGCCAGCAGCTTAAGAGGAGGGTACGAGCAGTACTTC
TRBJ2-3 | - | TRBV5-1 | - | CASSLTGPQGDTQYF | TGCGCCAGCAGCCTAACCGGGCCCCAAGGAGATACGCAGTATTTT
TRBJ1-4 | few | TRBV27 | TRBD1 | CASSPPPRTGAKLFF | TGTGCCAGCAGTCCACCCCCCAGGACAGGGGCCAAACTGTTTTTT
TRBJ2-1 | few | TRBV11-1 | - | CASSLEGSISSYNEQFF | TGTGCCAGCAGCTTAGAGGGGTCAATAAGCTCCTACAATGAGCAGTTCTTC
TRBJ2-1 | few | TRBV19 | TRBD1 | CASSTSGTGMNNEQFF | TGTGCCAGTAGTACATCCGGGACAGGTATGAACAATGAGCAGTTCTTC
TRBJ1-2 | - | TRBV11-3 | - | CASSQDTGRDYGYTF | TGTGCCAGCAGCCAAGATACGGGAAGGGACTATGGCTACACCTTC
TRBJ1-2 | - | TRBV28 | TRBD1 | CASRGSAGGNFYGYTF | TGTGCCAGCAGAGGATCGGCAGGGGGGAACTTCTATGGCTACACCTTC